This T cell receptor (beta chain) was captured in a study of blood T cells in healthy people across ages. Note on this clonotype: A read error may produce the germline difference seen at one junction end.

Using a J-beta primer mix together with a sample-barcoded 5' primer, a second PCR was run for 7 to 11 cycles. TCRdb reprocessed the 5' RACE reads with MiXCR, giving one entry per CDR3 protein. Among around 1,000,000 distinct CDR3 sequences listed, around two fifths were seen once. CDR3 length: 12 amino acids. Per the germline V gene, CDR1 is SGHVS and CDR2 is FQNEAQ. The TCR originated in a man aged 18 to 30 in good health. The chain uses TRBV7-8 and TRBJ2-1; 7 nucleotides match TRBD2. The specimen was blood. The CDR3 bases are TGTACCAGCAGCTCACAGACGGGAGGGCAGTTCTTC. It yields the protein CTSSSQTGGQFF.